Detailed here is one TCR beta chain. Analyses pooled second doses at about 4 or about 12 weeks. This entry belongs to a study of T cell responses to AZD1222 COVID-19 vaccine. V dropped 1 base and J dropped 8; count of bases not matched to a gene: 2. Germline V gene data show CDR1 as GTSNPN and CDR2 as SVGIG (reference sequence). This CDR3 comprises 13 residues. The data were produced by immunoSEQ multiplex PCR, yet TCRdb's version contains in-frame clones alone and is incomplete. Of 70,000 to 80,000 clones in the sample, less than 85% were seen once. This clonotype was sampled from an adult who received the AZD1222 COVID-19 vaccine. The sample here was peripheral blood, taken 28 days after the second AZD1222 dose. The rearrangement joins TRBV30 to TRBJ1-4; 9 bases line up with TRBD1. Written as DNA, the CDR3 is TGTGCCTGGAGTGCCGGGACAGGGGAAAAACTGTTTTTT. Residues: CAWSAGTGEKLFF.